The 3 T cell receptor beta chains below all came from one sample that was sequenced in a study of CD8+CD57+ T cells in acquired aplastic anemia. The template for TCR beta VDJ and CDR3 sequence profiling was genomic DNA. TCRdb fed the reads into MiXCR, producing one record per CDR3 protein. The sample carries about 160,000 distinct CDR3 sequences, over 55% recorded once. By flow cytometry, patients selected for sequencing had shown an expansion of CD8+CD57+ cells. Sequencing used sorted CD4+, CD8+, or CD8+CD57+ T cells (not recorded which) from PBMCs. Receptor source: a human donor with aplastic anemia.

This clonotype was observed many times. The gene calls are TRBV20-1 and TRBJ2-7, with D perhaps being TRBD1 or TRBD2 (5 bases each). In germline, CDR1 is DFQATT, CDR2 SNEGSKA (reference sequence). V lost 3 bases and J 1 base, leaving 13 bases between the germline ends. The CDR3 is made up of 14 amino acids. CDR3 sequence (DNA): TGCAGTGCTAGGGACTTGGGGGATTCCTACGAGCAGTACTTC. Its translation: CSARDLGDSYEQYF.

This clonotype appeared once. The J gene is TRBJ2-3, the V gene TRBV5-1; TRBD1 matches 8 bases. V was clipped by 4 bases and J by 4 bases; unmatched bases: 11. CDR3 length: 16 amino acids. The germline V gene encodes CDR1 SGHRS and CDR2 YFSETQ. CDR3: CASSTRGQGFADTQYF. The CDR3 DNA is TGCGCCAGCAGCACTAGAGGACAGGGATTCGCAGATACGCAGTATTTT.

The CDR3 region is CSGGRTGNTEAFF. As DNA, the CDR3 is TGCAGTGGAGGGAGAACAGGGAACACTGAAGCTTTCTTT. The chain has TRBV20-1 and TRBJ1-1; possible D gene TRBD1, 5 bases. The CDR3 runs to 13 residues. CDR1 is DFQATT and CDR2 is SNEGSKA in the germline V gene (reference sequence). V was clipped by 7 bases and J by 1 base, with 13 bases between them.